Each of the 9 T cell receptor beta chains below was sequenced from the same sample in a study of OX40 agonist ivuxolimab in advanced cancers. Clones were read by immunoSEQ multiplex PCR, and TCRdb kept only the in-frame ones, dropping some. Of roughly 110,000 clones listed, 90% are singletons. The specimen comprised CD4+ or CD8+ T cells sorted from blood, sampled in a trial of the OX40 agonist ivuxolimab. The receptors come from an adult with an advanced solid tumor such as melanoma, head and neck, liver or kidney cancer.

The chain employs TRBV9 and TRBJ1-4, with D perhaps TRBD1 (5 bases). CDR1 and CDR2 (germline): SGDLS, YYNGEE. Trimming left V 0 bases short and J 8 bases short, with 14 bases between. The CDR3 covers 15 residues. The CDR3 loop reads CASSVVPREGEKLFF. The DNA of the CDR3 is TGTGCCAGCAGCGTAGTACCCAGGGAGGGCGAAAAACTGTTTTTT.

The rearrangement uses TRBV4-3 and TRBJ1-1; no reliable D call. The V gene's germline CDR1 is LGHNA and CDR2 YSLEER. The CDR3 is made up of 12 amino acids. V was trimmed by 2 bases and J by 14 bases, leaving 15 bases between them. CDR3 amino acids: CASSQTGGKSFF. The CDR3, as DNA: TGCGCCAGCAGCCAAACGGGTGGTAAATCGTTCTTT.

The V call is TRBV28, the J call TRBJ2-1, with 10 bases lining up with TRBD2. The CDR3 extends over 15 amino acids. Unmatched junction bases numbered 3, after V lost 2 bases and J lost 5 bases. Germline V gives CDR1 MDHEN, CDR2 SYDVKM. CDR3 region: CASSLHGLADNEQFF. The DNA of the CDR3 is TGTGCCAGCAGTTTACACGGACTAGCGGACAATGAGCAGTTCTTC.

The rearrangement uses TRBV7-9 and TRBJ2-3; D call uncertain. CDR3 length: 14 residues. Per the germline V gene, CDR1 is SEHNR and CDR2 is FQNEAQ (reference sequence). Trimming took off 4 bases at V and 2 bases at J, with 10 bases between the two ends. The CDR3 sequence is CASSSPRLTDTQYF. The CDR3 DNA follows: TGTGCCAGCAGCTCCCCCCGACTCACAGATACGCAGTATTTT.

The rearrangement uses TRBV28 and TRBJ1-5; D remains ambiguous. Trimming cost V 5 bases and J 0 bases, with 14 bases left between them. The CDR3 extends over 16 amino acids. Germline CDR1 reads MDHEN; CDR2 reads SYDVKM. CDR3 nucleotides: TGTGCCAGCAGTCCCGGACCGCTCGTTAGCAATCAGCCCCAGCATTTT. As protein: CASSPGPLVSNQPQHF.

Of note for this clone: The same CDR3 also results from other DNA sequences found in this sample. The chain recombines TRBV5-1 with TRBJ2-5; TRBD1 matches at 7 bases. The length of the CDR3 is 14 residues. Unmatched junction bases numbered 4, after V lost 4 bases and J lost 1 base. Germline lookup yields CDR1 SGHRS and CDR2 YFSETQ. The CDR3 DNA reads TGCGCCAGCAGCCTAGACAGGGTCCAAGAGACCCAGTACTTC. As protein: CASSLDRVQETQYF.

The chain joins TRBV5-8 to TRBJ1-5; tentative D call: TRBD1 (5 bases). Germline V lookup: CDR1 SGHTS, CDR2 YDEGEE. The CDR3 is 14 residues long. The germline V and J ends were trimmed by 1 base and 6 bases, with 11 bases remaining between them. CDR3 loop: CASSLYGQGQPQHF. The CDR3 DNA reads TGTGCCAGCAGCTTGTACGGACAAGGTCAGCCCCAGCATTTT.

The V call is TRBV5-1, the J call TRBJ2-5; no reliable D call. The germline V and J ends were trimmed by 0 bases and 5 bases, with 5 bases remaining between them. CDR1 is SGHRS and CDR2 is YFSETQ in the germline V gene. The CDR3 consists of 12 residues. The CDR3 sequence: CASSLVGETQYF. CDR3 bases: TGCGCCAGCAGCTTGGTCGGGGAGACCCAGTACTTC.

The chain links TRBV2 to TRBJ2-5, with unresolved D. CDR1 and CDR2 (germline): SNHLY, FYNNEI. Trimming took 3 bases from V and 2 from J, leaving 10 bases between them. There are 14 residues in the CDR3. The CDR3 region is CASSESWAQETQYF. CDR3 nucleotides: TGTGCCAGCAGTGAGTCGTGGGCTCAAGAGACCCAGTACTTC.